The 2 T cell receptor beta chains presented below share a single source sample, sequenced in a study of T cell responses to AZD1222 COVID-19 vaccine. Measured with immunoSEQ multiplex PCR; TCRdb has only the in-frame clones, and not every one. The sample yields roughly 120,000 clones, approximately 83% seen once. The sequencing here drew on peripheral blood, taken on day 0 of AZD1222 vaccination. These receptors came from an adult in good health.

This clone has just one count. This chain connects TRBV7-7 to TRBJ1-5; D possibly corresponds to TRBD1 (5 bases). This CDR3 has 15 amino acids. V lost 1 base and J 4 bases, leaving 11 bases between the germline ends. The germline V gene encodes CDR1 SSHAT and CDR2 FNYEAQ (reference sequence). The CDR3 bases are TGTGCCAGCAGCTTAGTAAGGCAGGGTAATCAGCCCCAGCATTTT. As protein: CASSLVRQGNQPQHF.

The gene calls are TRBV5-4 and TRBJ1-2; D remains ambiguous. Trimming cost V 3 bases and J 5 bases, with 17 bases left between them. Germline V CDR1 and CDR2: SGHNT, YYREEE (reference sequence). The CDR3 extends over 15 amino acids. CDR3 DNA: TGTGCCAGCAGCTCGTCAGCCCAAATTGAGTATGGCTACACCTTC. Translated, it gives CASSSSAQIEYGYTF.